This T cell receptor beta chain comes out of a study of tumor and adjacent non-tumor tissue in lung cancer. Study findings and constraints: In normal lung, the top 100 clones were significantly more dominant than in tumor.

The CDR3 extends over 15 amino acids. Germline-derived CDR1 and CDR2 are SGHKS and YYEKEE (reference sequence). This sample's RNA came from whole unsorted tissue. A modified ARM-PCR protocol with three rounds of nested PCR amplified TCRbeta. TCRdb independently ran MiXCR on the multiplex PCR reads; one entry per CDR3 protein. The sample lists about 110,000 distinct CDR3 sequences; about 80% were seen once. As for this clonotype: Its specificity is unknown. The junction shows a germline mismatch at one end, possibly a read error.

Specimen: lung tumor tissue. The clonotype originates from a man in his 70s with non-small cell lung cancer. The V and J genes are TRBV5-5 and TRBJ2-7; weak D call: TRBD2 (5 bases). CDR3: CASSFLSGNSYKQYF. CDR3 bases: TGTGCCAGCAGCTTCCTTTCCGGGAACTCCTACAAGCAGTACTTC.